This T cell receptor (beta chain) was sequenced for a study of PD-L1 blockade in urothelial cancer. On the study more broadly: Twenty-five out of 29 patients were men whose urothelial cancer was bladder-origin.

The time point here: pretreatment peripheral blood. With 4 bases clipped from V and 4 bases from J, the junction kept 9 bases outside the gene matches. The CDR3 has 18 residues. The germline gives CDR1 MNHNS, CDR2 SASEGT. Clones were read by immunoSEQ multiplex PCR, and TCRdb kept only the in-frame ones, dropping some. The sample records fewer than 50,000 clones, 75% to 85% being singletons. The sequence was obtained from a man aged 70 or older with urothelial cancer. This rearrangement joins TRBV6-1 to TRBJ2-2; 13 positions agree with TRBD2. The specimen was PBMCs, collected around atezolizumab (anti-PD-L1) treatment. The CDR3 DNA follows: TGTGCCAGCAGTGGCCCGGGACTAGCGGGAAAGGGCACCGGGGAGCTGTTTTTT. Translated: CASSGPGLAGKGTGELFF.